A selection of T cell receptor beta chains follows, all from one sample in a study of CD8+ T cells in alopecia areata. Profiling relied on immunoSEQ multiplex PCR, and the TCRdb table lists in-frame clones only, not all of them. Of around 14,000 clones in the sample, 58% are singletons; the top ten hold approximately 3.5%. The sample was CD4+ Tregs sorted from blood. The receptor set was obtained from a human donor with alopecia areata. The CDR3 runs from the conserved cysteine through the conserved F or W.

V	length	J	CDR3
TRBV5-1	20	TRBJ1-3	CASSSNPGHSGSLSGNTIYF
TRBV27	17	TRBJ1-5	CASSLYVGLLFNQPQHF
TRBV6-1	16	TRBJ2-1	CASSVMRQGLYNEQFF
TRBV15	16	TRBJ2-1	CATSSPRLAGDYEQFF
TRBV30	13	TRBJ2-1	CAYTSGNDNEQFF
TRBV10-3	13	TRBJ1-1	CAIRIQGGPEAFF
TRBV4-1	17	TRBJ1-2	CASSQDRWMDRVYGYTF
TRBV18	14	TRBJ1-2	CASSPQGLGYGYTF
TRBV19	14	TRBJ1-2	CASRKDRGPYGYTF
TRBV6-5	14	TRBJ1-2	CASSEPGQTYGYTF
TRBV7-3	14	TRBJ2-7	CASSFNGQGASQYF
TRBV18	15	TRBJ2-5	CASSPGTGYLREQYF
TRBV5-1	14	TRBJ2-7	CASSLPGPGYEQYF
TRBV6-5	15	TRBJ2-3	CASSKDRGRTDTQYF
TRBV7-9	15	TRBJ2-1	CASSFYGTSGNEQFF
TRBV28	15	TRBJ1-5	CASSGIYGSNQPQHF
TRBV11-2	14	TRBJ2-7	CASSSGTGGYEQYF
TRBV6-5	11	TRBJ2-7	CASTDKTEQYF
TRBV5-1	14	TRBJ2-7	CASSLAGTAYEQYF
TRBV5-1	18	TRBJ2-1	CASSLVGLAGGRYNEQFF
TRBV5-1	12	TRBJ2-7	CASSPVGYEQYF
TRBV4-2	15	TRBJ2-1	CASSQPGLASNEQFF
TRBV7-9	12	TRBJ2-1	CASSSQGGGQFF
TRBV29-1	12	TRBJ2-3	CSVNLGADTQYF
TRBV7-3	15	TRBJ2-1	CASSLGAGSPYEQFF
TRBV15	15	TRBJ2-1	CATSTPGLGVYEQFF
TRBV28	17	TRBJ1-1	CASRPRTGANMNTEAFF
TRBV6-1	13	TRBJ2-5	CASRRGYQETQYF
TRBV28	14	TRBJ2-4	CASSSRWGAGTQYF
TRBV10-1	13	TRBJ1-1	CASSVTGVTEAFF
TRBV19	20	TRBJ2-1	CASSIDPTGRAGGFYNEQFF
TRBV6-5	11	TRBJ2-5	CASSYRETQYF
TRBV28	13	TRBJ1-3	CAIEPGAGNTIYF
TRBV28	12	TRBJ2-1	CANGRARDEQFF
TRBV10-3	16	TRBJ2-7	CAISEMWELNSYEQYF
TRBV9	14	TRBJ2-7	CASSTEVLSYEQYF
TRBV7-3	16	TRBJ2-3	CASSLLPTSLGDTQYF
TRBV5-1	17	TRBJ1-5	CASSPGTGGMSNQPQHF
TRBV29-1	12	TRBJ2-5	CSVAQGQETQYF
TRBV29-1	13	TRBJ1-2	CSVDRLANYGYTF
TRBV7-2	17	TRBJ1-5	CASSLGQGAFRNQPQHF
TRBV18	18	TRBJ1-2	CASSRRSGQALIIYGYTF
TRBV29-1	13	TRBJ1-2	CSARDLYDYGYTF
TRBV5-1	15	TRBJ1-2	CASSFEGTTLFGYTF
TRBV5-6	14	TRBJ1-1	CASSFYRGGTEAFF